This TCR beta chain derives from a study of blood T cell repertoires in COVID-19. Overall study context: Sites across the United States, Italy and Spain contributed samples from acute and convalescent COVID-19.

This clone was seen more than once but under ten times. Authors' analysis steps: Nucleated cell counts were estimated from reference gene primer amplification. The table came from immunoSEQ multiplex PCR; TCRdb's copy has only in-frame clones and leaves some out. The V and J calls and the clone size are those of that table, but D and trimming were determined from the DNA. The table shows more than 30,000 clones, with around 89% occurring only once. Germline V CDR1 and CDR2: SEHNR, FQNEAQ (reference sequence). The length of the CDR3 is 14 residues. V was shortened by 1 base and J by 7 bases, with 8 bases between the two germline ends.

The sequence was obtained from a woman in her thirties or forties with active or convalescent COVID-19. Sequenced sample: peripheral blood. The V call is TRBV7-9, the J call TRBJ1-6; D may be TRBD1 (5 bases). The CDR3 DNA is TGTGCCAGCAGCTTAGATACAGGAAATTCACCCCTCCACTTT. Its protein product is CASSLDTGNSPLHF.